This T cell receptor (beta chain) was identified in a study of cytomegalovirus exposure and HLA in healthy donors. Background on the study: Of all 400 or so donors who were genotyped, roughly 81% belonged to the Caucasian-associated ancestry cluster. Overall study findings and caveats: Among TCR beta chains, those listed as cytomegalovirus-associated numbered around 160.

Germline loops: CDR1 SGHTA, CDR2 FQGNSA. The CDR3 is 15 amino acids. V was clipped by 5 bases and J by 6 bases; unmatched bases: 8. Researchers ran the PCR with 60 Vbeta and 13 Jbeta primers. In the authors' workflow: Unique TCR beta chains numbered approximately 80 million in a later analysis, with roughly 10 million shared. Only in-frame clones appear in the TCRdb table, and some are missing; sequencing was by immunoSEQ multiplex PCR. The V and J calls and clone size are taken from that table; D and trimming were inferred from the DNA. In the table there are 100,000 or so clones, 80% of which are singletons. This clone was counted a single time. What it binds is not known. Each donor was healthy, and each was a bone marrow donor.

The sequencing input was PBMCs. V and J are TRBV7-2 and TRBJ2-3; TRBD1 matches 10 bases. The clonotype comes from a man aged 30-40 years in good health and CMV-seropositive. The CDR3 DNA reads TGTGCCAGCAGCGGTGACAGGGGGCACACGGATACGCAGTATTTT. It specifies CASSGDRGHTDTQYF.